Each of the 9 T cell receptor beta chains below was sequenced from the same sample in a study of CD8 T cells in ankylosing spondylitis. TCRdb ran MiXCR on the 5' RACE reads and lists one entry per CDR3 protein. The sample yields roughly 130,000 distinct CDR3 sequences, 7% to 10% seen once. The sequencing input was synovial fluid, either unsorted or a sorted T cell fraction (not recorded which). The receptors were sampled from a male donor with ankylosing spondylitis.

Comment on this clonotype: Mismatch with germline at one junction end may stem from a read error. For the CDR3, the DNA is TGTGCCAGCGGTGACAGGGATGAAAAACTGTTTTTT. The encoded protein is CASGDRDEKLFF. The gene calls are TRBV2 and TRBJ1-4, with TRBD1 matching 7 bases. CDR3 length: 12 residues. Germline CDR1 SNHLY, CDR2 FYNNEI.

About this clonotype itself: A much larger clone differs by one base, so this may be a read error. The chain joins TRBV7-2 to TRBJ2-3; maybe TRBD1 (6 bases). CDR3 size: 13 residues. Deletions cut 7 bases from V and 9 bases from J, with 17 bases between. Germline V gene sequence: CDR1 SGHTA, CDR2 FQGNSA. The CDR3 sequence: CASTPQQGRTQYF. CDR3 nucleotides: TGTGCCAGCACCCCCCAACAGGGCAGAACGCAGTATTTT.

This clonotype was observed many times. The CDR3 nucleotides read TGTGCCAGCAGTCCAAGTGGGCAAAGGGAAGCTTTCTTT. This translates into CASSPSGQREAFF. The chain is built from TRBV2 and TRBJ1-1; no reliable D call. CDR1 is SNHLY and CDR2 is FYNNEI in the germline V gene. The CDR3 runs to 13 residues. V lost 5 bases to trimming and J lost 8 bases, with 15 bases between them.

This clonotype has at least ten counts. The chain combines TRBV12-3 or TRBV12-4 with TRBJ1-1; D is uncertain. This CDR3 region has 15 residues. The ends were cut back, 2 bases at V and 4 bases at J, with 14 bases in the middle. CDR3 region: CASSLRWQPGTEAFF. CDR3 DNA: TGTGCCAGCAGTTTAAGGTGGCAGCCAGGCACTGAAGCTTTCTTT.

This clonotype was observed many times. The rearrangement links TRBV5-4 to TRBJ2-1, with TRBD1 identical over 10 bases. V lost 3 bases, J lost 3 bases, and 6 bases stayed unmatched. The CDR3 has 16 amino acids. Germline CDR1 reads SGHNT; CDR2 reads YYREEE (reference sequence). The CDR3 protein is CASSSMTGGFYNEQFF. The CDR3 DNA sequence: TGTGCCAGCAGCTCCATGACAGGGGGCTTCTACAATGAGCAGTTCTTC.

This clonotype was recorded at least ten times. V and J are TRBV20-1 and TRBJ2-1; tentative D call: TRBD2 (5 bases). The CDR3 runs to 12 residues. CDR1 is DFQATT and CDR2 is SNEGSKA in the germline V gene (reference sequence). V lost 6 bases and J lost 4, with 10 bases in between. CDR3: CSAPAEYNEQFF. In DNA form, the CDR3 reads TGCAGTGCCCCAGCGGAATACAATGAGCAGTTCTTC.

This clonotype was observed a single time. The gene calls are TRBV7-2 and TRBJ2-3; D remains unclear. The CDR3 runs to 14 residues. V lost 2 bases, J lost 1 base, and 7 bases lay in between. Germline V gene lookup returns CDR1 SGHTA and CDR2 FQGNSA. The DNA for the CDR3 is TGTGCCAGCAGCTTAAGGGTAGGCACAGATACGCAGTATTTT. Translated: CASSLRVGTDTQYF.

This clonotype was seen many times. The V call is TRBV3-1, the J call TRBJ2-7; D is undetermined. The germline V gene encodes CDR1 LGHDT and CDR2 YNNKEL (reference sequence). CDR3 length equals 15 residues. V was shortened by 1 base and J by 2 bases, with 12 bases between the two germline ends. The CDR3 spells CASSQGAGPTYEQYF. The CDR3 DNA follows: TGTGCCAGCAGCCAAGGTGCAGGACCCACCTACGAGCAGTACTTC.

This clonotype has at least ten counts. The chain carries TRBV20-1 and TRBJ2-3; 7 bases match TRBD2. The CDR3 consists of 15 residues. In germline, CDR1 is DFQATT, CDR2 SNEGSKA (reference sequence). J gave up 1 base and V 6 bases, and 10 bases lay outside the gene matches. The CDR3 loop reads CSANRGGEGTDTQYF. In DNA form, the CDR3 reads TGCAGTGCCAATCGCGGGGGAGAAGGCACAGATACGCAGTATTTT.